This is a list of T cell receptor beta chains from one sample in a study of blood T cell repertoires in COVID-19. Repertoires were generated with immunoSEQ multiplex PCR, while TCRdb's copy carries only in-frame clones and drops some. The table shows just over 300,000 clones, with around 87% occurring only once. The sequencing sample was made of PBMCs or T cells enriched from blood (not recorded which). All receptors derive from a woman between 18 and 30 years old with acute COVID-19. Each CDR3 is given without its conserved first and last residue. Fields, in order: J gene, V gene, CDR3 protein.

j_gene: TRBJ1-2; v_gene: TRBV27; CDR3aa: ASSLLGQGRYGYT
j_gene: TRBJ1-4; v_gene: TRBV5-1; CDR3aa: ASSLQGVEEKLF
j_gene: TRBJ1-1; v_gene: TRBV18; CDR3aa: ASSPKQGAHTEAF
j_gene: TRBJ2-7; v_gene: TRBV19; CDR3aa: ASSTGGTSGYEQY
j_gene: TRBJ1-5; v_gene: TRBV28; CDR3aa: ASSLGQERQPQH
j_gene: TRBJ2-1; v_gene: TRBV10-3; CDR3aa: AITSGLAGDDEQF
j_gene: TRBJ2-7; v_gene: TRBV28; CDR3aa: ASSPPGLRTSGRNEQY
j_gene: TRBJ1-2; v_gene: TRBV5-1; CDR3aa: ASSASTGGIAGYT
j_gene: TRBJ1-1; v_gene: TRBV5-4; CDR3aa: ASSLGGEWFEAF
j_gene: TRBJ1-5; v_gene: TRBV28; CDR3aa: ASSSWGHYSNQPQH
j_gene: TRBJ1-2; v_gene: TRBV27; CDR3aa: ASSLRPDRAAGYT
j_gene: TRBJ2-7; v_gene: TRBV19; CDR3aa: ASTQTAAFPYEQY
j_gene: TRBJ1-5; v_gene: TRBV10-1; CDR3aa: ASSESQGRPQH
j_gene: TRBJ2-1; v_gene: TRBV19; CDR3aa: ASKGQGKGNEQF
j_gene: TRBJ2-2; v_gene: TRBV7-8; CDR3aa: ASSLPGQGILNTGELF
j_gene: TRBJ1-2; v_gene: TRBV18; CDR3aa: ASSPEGANYGYT